Shown below are 22 T cell receptor beta chains from a single sample sequenced in a study of T cell responses to AZD1222 COVID-19 vaccine. Sequencing was performed with immunoSEQ multiplex PCR; in TCRdb, only in-frame clones are kept and a portion is missing. The data contain approximately 94,000 clones, nearly 95% of them singletons. Sequencing was performed on peripheral blood, taken on day 0 of AZD1222 vaccination. The receptors come from an adult in good health.

This chain connects TRBV7-9 to TRBJ2-1; D unresolved. Germline V gene sequence: CDR1 SEHNR, CDR2 FQNEAQ (reference sequence). The CDR3 spans 14 residues. The V end was cut by 10 bases, the J end by 3 bases, with 16 bases between. CDR3 bases: TGTGCCACCGTAGCAGAGAGTTTCTACAATGAGCAGTTCTTC. It yields the protein CATVAESFYNEQFF.

J is TRBJ2-7 and V is TRBV6-1; 12 positions match TRBD2. The V segment lost 3 bases and the J segment 2 bases; nucleotides outside the gene matches: 8. Per germline, CDR1 MNHNS and CDR2 SASEGT. The CDR3 sequence is 17 residues long. CDR3 region: CASSDPGTSGWTYEQYF. The CDR3 bases are TGTGCCAGCAGTGATCCCGGGACTAGCGGGTGGACCTACGAGCAGTACTTC.

The chain links TRBV25-1 to TRBJ2-1; D may be TRBD1 or TRBD2 (6 bases each). The CDR3 is 15 amino acids. Germline V gene data show CDR1 as MGHDK and CDR2 as SYGVNS. V dropped 4 bases and J dropped 5 bases, with 15 bases sitting between them. CDR3 protein: CASSGPSGANNEQFF. CDR3 bases: TGTGCCAGCAGTGGCCCGTCGGGGGCCAACAATGAGCAGTTCTTC.

The chain employs TRBV3-1 (or the pseudogene TRBV3-2) and TRBJ2-3; unclear D gene. From germline, CDR1 is LGHDT and CDR2 YNNKEL (reference sequence). The CDR3 length is 17 residues. V was trimmed by 0 bases and J by 0 bases, leaving 13 bases between them. The CDR3 DNA follows: TGTGCCAGCAGCCAAGATCTTTTGGCGGAGAGCACAGATACGCAGTATTTT. Translation gives CASSQDLLAESTDTQYF.

The chain uses TRBV19 and TRBJ1-5; possible D gene TRBD1, 6 bases. The V and J ends lost 4 bases and 3 bases respectively, with 10 bases between them. CDR3 size: 14 residues. CDR1 is LNHDA and CDR2 is SQIVND in the germline V gene (reference sequence). CDR3 in amino acids: CASSTTGFNQPQHF. The CDR3, as DNA: TGTGCCAGTAGTACCACAGGGTTCAATCAGCCCCAGCATTTT.

The genes are TRBV6-6 and TRBJ2-7; 7 nucleotides match TRBD1. In germline, CDR1 is MNHNY, CDR2 SVGAGI (reference sequence). This CDR3 region has 15 residues. Trimming removed 4 bases from V and 2 bases from J; junction bases left unmatched: 8. The CDR3: CASSLPGQQTYEQYF. The CDR3 region has the DNA TGTGCCAGCAGTTTACCGGGACAGCAGACCTACGAGCAGTACTTC.

The V call is TRBV10-1, the J call TRBJ1-3; possibly TRBD1 for D (5 bases). Trimming shortened V by 3 bases and J by 3 bases, and 6 bases separated the two germline ends. The CDR3 runs 13 residues. From germline, CDR1 is WNHNN and CDR2 SYGVQD (reference sequence). The CDR3 nucleotides are TGCGCCAGCAGTGACAGGGTTGGAAACACCATATATTTT. Encoded protein: CASSDRVGNTIYF.

This clone was seen only a few times. The rearrangement uses TRBV19 and TRBJ2-2; the D is unclear. This CDR3 comprises 14 residues. The germline V gene encodes CDR1 LNHDA and CDR2 SQIVND (reference sequence). V lost 3 bases and J lost 1, with 6 bases in between. The CDR3 nucleotides are TGTGCCAGTAGTATTTCGGGGAACACCGGGGAGCTGTTTTTT. It specifies CASSISGNTGELFF.

This rearrangement joins TRBV5-1 to TRBJ2-7, with a possible D match to TRBD1 (5 bases). Deletions cut 0 bases from V and 4 bases from J, with 14 bases between. Germline V gene sequence: CDR1 SGHRS, CDR2 YFSETQ. The CDR3 extends over 15 amino acids. The CDR3 DNA reads as TGCGCCAGCAGCTTGGGAGGACAACTACCATACGAGCAGTACTTC. It codes for CASSLGGQLPYEQYF. Drawing the rest from reference TRBV5-1 and TRBJ2-7, the complete variable domain is KAGVTQTPRYLIKTRGQQVTLSCSPISGHRSVSWYQQTPGQGLQFLFEYFSETQRNKGNFPGRFSGRQFSNSRSEMNVSTLELGDSALYLCASSLGGQLPYEQYFGPGTRLTVT.

This clone was observed once. The genes are TRBV5-1 and TRBJ2-3; either TRBD1 or TRBD2 may fit D (5 bases each). The CDR3 covers 15 residues. V was shortened by 0 bases and J by 6 bases, with 14 bases between the two germline ends. The germline CDR1 and CDR2 sequences are SGHRS and YFSETQ. This CDR3 reads CASSLGDGLMDTQYF. Here the CDR3 DNA reads TGCGCCAGCAGCTTGGGGGACGGCCTTATGGATACGCAGTATTTT.

CDR3 sequence: CAWSPTLSRSFF. The CDR3 DNA follows: TGTGCCTGGAGTCCTACGTTGAGCCGGTCATTCTTC. The rearrangement uses TRBV30 and TRBJ2-1; D gene unclear. This CDR3 comprises 12 residues. Per the germline V gene, CDR1 is GTSNPN and CDR2 is SVGIG (reference sequence). The V and J ends lost 2 bases and 16 bases respectively, with 18 bases between them. Supplemented by reference TRBV30 and TRBJ2-1, the full variable domain reads SQTIHQWPATLVQPVGSPLSLECTVEGTSNPNLYWYRQAAGRGLQLLFYSVGIGQISSEVPQNLSASRPQDRQFILSSKKLLLSDSGFYLCAWSPTLSRSFFGPGTRLTVL.

V and J are TRBV28 and TRBJ2-7; 12 bases align to TRBD2. CDR1 and CDR2 (germline): MDHEN, SYDVKM. V shed 5 bases and J 1 base; nucleotides not matched to a gene: 24. The CDR3 has 22 amino acids. Here the CDR3 DNA reads TGTGCCAGCAGTCATATAGGGCCGGAATGGGGACTAGCGGGTGAGGAGTCCTACGAGCAGTACTTC. Its translation is CASSHIGPEWGLAGEESYEQYF.

The chain recombines TRBV6-5 with TRBJ2-3; no clear D. There are 14 residues in the CDR3. CDR1 and CDR2 (germline): MNHEY, SVGAGI. The V end lost 2 bases, the J end lost 5 bases, and 11 bases lay between the germline ends. The CDR3 nucleotides are TGTGCCAGCAGTTACGACCTCCGGGTAGATACGCAGTATTTT. This gives the protein CASSYDLRVDTQYF.

The genes are TRBV6-5 and TRBJ2-4, with 7 bases identical to TRBD1. V was pared by 2 bases and J by 4 bases, with 5 bases of the junction left unmatched. CDR3 length: 15 residues. CDR1 is MNHEY, CDR2 SVGAGI, per germline. The CDR3 is CASSYVGGGKNIQYF. CDR3 nucleotides: TGTGCCAGCAGTTACGTAGGGGGCGGGAAAAACATTCAGTACTTC.

In nucleotides, the CDR3 is TGTGCCAGCAGTGAACTACTAGCGGGAGAGTTTGGCGGGGAGCTGTTTTTT. Translating gives CASSELLAGEFGGELFF. The rearrangement links TRBV2 to TRBJ2-2, with TRBD2 identical over 11 bases. Unmatched junction bases numbered 9, after V lost 2 bases and J lost 7 bases. The CDR3 contains 17 residues. The germline V gene encodes CDR1 SNHLY and CDR2 FYNNEI.

The gene calls are TRBV6-4 and TRBJ2-3, with 12 bases identical to TRBD1. V shed 4 bases and J 0 bases; nucleotides not matched to a gene: 17. This CDR3 spans 21 amino acids. The germline CDR1 and CDR2 sequences are MRHNA and SNTAGT. CDR3 residues: CASSASFPGQGASRSTDTQYF. As DNA, the CDR3 is TGTGCCAGCAGTGCCTCCTTTCCGGGACAGGGGGCCTCTCGGAGCACAGATACGCAGTATTTT.

The chain's CDR3 is CASSLGWTGGPGGEKLFF. The CDR3, as DNA: TGTGCCAGCAGCTTAGGTTGGACAGGGGGGCCTGGAGGGGAAAAACTGTTTTTT. The chain combines TRBV7-9 with TRBJ1-4; 10 bases align to TRBD1. The germline gives CDR1 SEHNR, CDR2 FQNEAQ (reference sequence). CDR3 length: 18 amino acids. J gave up 8 bases and V 1 base, and 13 bases lay outside the gene matches.

The rearrangement links TRBV19 to TRBJ1-1; no firm D call. The CDR3 sequence is 13 residues long. V shed 7 bases and J shed 0 bases, with 9 bases lying between them. From germline, CDR1 is LNHDA and CDR2 SQIVND (reference sequence). As DNA, the CDR3 is TGTGCCAGTAAAAAGGAGATGAACACTGAAGCTTTCTTT. Amino acid sequence: CASKKEMNTEAFF.

This chain links TRBV30 with TRBJ1-6; D is perhaps TRBD1 (6 bases). The CDR3 has 15 residues. Trimming pared 3 bases from V and 7 bases from J, leaving 16 bases between. CDR1 is GTSNPN and CDR2 is SVGIG in the germline V gene (reference sequence). CDR3 DNA sequence: TGTGCCTGGAGAGACACAAACAGGGCAAATTCACCCCTCCACTTT. Translation gives CAWRDTNRANSPLHF. The complete variable domain, with remaining parts taken from reference TRBV30 and TRBJ1-6, reads SQTIHQWPATLVQPVGSPLSLECTVEGTSNPNLYWYRQAAGRGLQLLFYSVGIGQISSEVPQNLSASRPQDRQFILSSKKLLLSDSGFYLCAWRDTNRANSPLHFGNGTRLTVT.

V usage is TRBV21-1 and J usage is TRBJ2-1; TRBD1, as called in the table, went unchecked against the DNA. TRBV21-1 is listed as a pseudogene. This CDR3 contains 14 residues. The CDR3 DNA sequence: TGTGCCAGCAGCAGGGACAGCTCCTACAATGAGCAGTTCTTC. Protein: CASSRDSSYNEQFF.

This sequence joins TRBV10-2 and TRBJ2-1; either TRBD1 or TRBD2 may fit D (5 bases each). V lost 4 bases, J lost 4 bases, and 11 bases lay in between. The CDR3 length is 14 residues. The germline gives CDR1 WSHSY, CDR2 SAAADI. CDR3 amino acids: CASSGGTSYNEQFF. The CDR3, as DNA: TGCGCCAGCAGTGGGGGGACCTCGTACAATGAGCAGTTCTTC.

This chain connects TRBV19 to TRBJ1-1; TRBD1 is a possible D gene (5 bases). Between the trimmed V and J ends, which lost 9 bases and 4 bases, there was a span of 18 bases. The germline gives CDR1 LNHDA, CDR2 SQIVND (reference sequence). The CDR3 is made up of 14 amino acids. The CDR3 DNA follows: TGTGCCAGCTCCCAGAAGGGGTATGGCACTGAAGCTTTCTTT. Its protein is CASSQKGYGTEAFF.